The entry below gives a single TCR beta chain sequence along with its context. These data come from a study of blood T cell repertoires in COVID-19. Overall study context: The origin of the acute and convalescent COVID-19 samples was the United States, Italy and Spain.

In the source study's methods: The authors estimated nucleated cell counts from reference gene primer amplification. Measured with immunoSEQ multiplex PCR; TCRdb has only the in-frame clones, and not every one. The DNA gave D and trimming, while V, J and clone size come from that table. The data show roughly 40,000 clones, 70% to 80% seen once. The sequenced material came from peripheral blood. The receptor's source is a man aged 65 to 85 with acute or convalescent COVID-19.

The CDR3: CASSLDRGVYGYTF. The DNA for the CDR3 is TGCGCCAGCAGCTTGGACAGGGGGGTCTATGGCTACACCTTC. The J gene is TRBJ1-2, the V gene TRBV5-1, with 8 bases lining up with TRBD1. This CDR3 spans 14 amino acids. Trimming cost V 0 bases and J 4 bases; bases outside gene matches: 2. CDR1 SGHRS and CDR2 YFSETQ come from the germline V gene.